The T cell receptor beta chain described here comes from a study of blood T cells in healthy people across ages. Study context: Template switching retrieved approximately one barcoded beta molecule for each two T cells. Study-wide points: Compared with aged donors, long-lived donors showed fewer expanded clones, suggesting selection.

Next came a second PCR, run for 7 to 11 cycles, which used a sample-barcoded 5' primer along with a J-beta primer mix. Paired-end reads containing CDR3 totaled no fewer than 3 million for each sample. TCRdb called the 5' RACE reads again in MiXCR, with one record for every CDR3 protein. The sample has roughly 1,500,000 distinct CDR3 sequences; around two fifths are singletons. Per sample, extraction of total RNA gave at least 5.5 micrograms in every case. This clonotype was counted only a few times. What it binds is unknown. Sequencing input: blood. The TCR comes from a woman aged 18-35 years in good health.

The CDR3 region is CASSQGIALYGYTF. DNA for the CDR3: TGTGCCAGCAGCCAGGGGATAGCTCTATATGGCTACACCTTC. The chain uses TRBV6-5 and TRBJ1-2; perhaps TRBD1 as D (6 bases). The germline V and J ends were trimmed by 6 bases and 5 bases, with 16 bases remaining between them. The CDR3 is 14 residues long. CDR1 and CDR2 from the germline V gene are MNHEY and SVGAGI.